This TCR beta chain comes out of a study of blood T cell repertoires in COVID-19. As for the study in general: Sources were T cells, B-cell-depleted T cells, or PBMCs; the material itself was cDNA or gDNA.

This clone was seen a few times. Original data processing: Estimates of nucleated cell counts were drawn from the amplification of reference gene primers. TCRdb's table, derived via immunoSEQ multiplex PCR, lists solely in-frame clones and lacks some. The V and J calls and clone size come from that table; D and trimming were worked out from the DNA. The sample carries about 400,000 clones, 70% to 90% recorded once. Per the germline V gene, CDR1 is SGHDN and CDR2 is FVKESK. CDR3 size: 13 residues. V dropped 1 base and J dropped 4 bases, with 5 bases sitting between them. Participant age was about 18 to 89 years, and participants resided in roughly 25 US areas. The study assigned cohorts using participant-reported clinical history.

This sequence joins TRBV14 and TRBJ1-3; the D is unclear. Sequencing was performed on PBMCs or T cells enriched from blood (not recorded which). The receptor's source is a woman younger than 35 with acute COVID-19. The chain's CDR3 is CASSQVAGNTIYF. The CDR3 DNA follows: TGTGCCAGCAGCCAAGTGGCAGGAAACACCATATATTTT.